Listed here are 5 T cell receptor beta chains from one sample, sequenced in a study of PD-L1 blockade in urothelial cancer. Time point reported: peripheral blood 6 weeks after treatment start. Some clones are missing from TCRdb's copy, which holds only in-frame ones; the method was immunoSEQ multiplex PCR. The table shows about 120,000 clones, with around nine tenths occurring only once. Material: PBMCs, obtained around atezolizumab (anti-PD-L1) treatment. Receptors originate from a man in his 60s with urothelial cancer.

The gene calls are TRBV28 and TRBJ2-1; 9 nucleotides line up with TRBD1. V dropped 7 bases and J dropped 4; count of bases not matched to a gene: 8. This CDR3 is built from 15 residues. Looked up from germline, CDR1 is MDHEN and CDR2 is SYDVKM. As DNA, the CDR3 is TGTGCCAGCATTGAAGCCGGGACAGGGTACAATGAGCAGTTCTTC. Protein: CASIEAGTGYNEQFF.

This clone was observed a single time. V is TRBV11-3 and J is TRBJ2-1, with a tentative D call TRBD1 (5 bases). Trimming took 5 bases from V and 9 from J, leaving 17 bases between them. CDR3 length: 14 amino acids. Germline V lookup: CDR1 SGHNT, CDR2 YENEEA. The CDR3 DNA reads TGTGCCAGCAGCGGCGGACACACAGTCAGTGAGCAGTTCTTC. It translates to CASSGGHTVSEQFF.

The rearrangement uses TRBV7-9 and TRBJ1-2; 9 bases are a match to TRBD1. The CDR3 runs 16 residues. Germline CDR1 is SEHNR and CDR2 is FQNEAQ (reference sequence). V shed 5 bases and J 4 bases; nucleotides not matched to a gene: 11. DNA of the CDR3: TGTGCCAGCAGCCTACAGGGGGCAGAGTGGGTCTATGGCTACACCTTC. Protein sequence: CASSLQGAEWVYGYTF.

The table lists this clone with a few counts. CDR3 in DNA: TGTGCCTGGACCGCCCGACAGACCTATGGCTACACCTTC. Its protein product is CAWTARQTYGYTF. The chain couples TRBV30 to TRBJ1-2; the D gene is possibly TRBD1 (5 bases). Trimming shortened V by 4 bases and J by 4 bases, and 13 bases separated the two germline ends. This CDR3 has 13 amino acids. Germline V lookup: CDR1 GTSNPN, CDR2 SVGIG (reference sequence).

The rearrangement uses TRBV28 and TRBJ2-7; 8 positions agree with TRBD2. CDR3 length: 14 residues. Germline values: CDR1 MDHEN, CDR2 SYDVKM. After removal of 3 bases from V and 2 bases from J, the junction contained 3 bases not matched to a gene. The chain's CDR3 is CASSFLGGAYEQYF. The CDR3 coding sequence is TGTGCCAGCAGTTTCCTCGGGGGGGCCTACGAGCAGTACTTC.